Listed below are T cell receptor beta chains from one sample, sequenced in a study of T cell repertoires in cytomegalovirus infection. TCRdb reprocessed the reads with MiXCR, giving one entry per CDR3 protein. This table holds 200,000 to 300,000 distinct CDR3 sequences, around an eighth found once. Sample: PBMCs. These receptors all come from a human donor in good health (CMV status not recorded). Some clones in this sample may be carry-over from other donors' samples. Each CDR3 is given with its conserved first and last residue. The D gene is left open where the match is weak. Clone size is given for some rows only: seen once, a few or many times, or a class if the clone is expanded.

clone_size: few
d_call: NA
j_call: TRBJ2-4
v_call: TRBV5-1
cdr3_nt: TGCGCCAGCAGCCCCCTCGGGAACATTCAGTACTTC
cdr3_aa: CASSPLGNIQYF

clone_size: many
d_call: TRBD1
j_call: TRBJ1-1
v_call: TRBV2
cdr3_nt: TGTGCCAGCAGTGTGATCAGGGGGGACACTGAAGCTTTCTTT
cdr3_aa: CASSVIRGDTEAFF

clone_size: NA
d_call: NA
j_call: TRBJ2-5
v_call: TRBV13
cdr3_nt: TGTGCCAGCAGCTCACGAGTGGGGGGCCAAGAGACCCAGTACTTC
cdr3_aa: CASSSRVGGQETQYF

clone_size: NA
d_call: TRBD1
j_call: TRBJ2-4
v_call: TRBV7-9
cdr3_nt: TGTGCCAGCAGCACCCGGGACAGGGTGGGGGACATTCAGTACTTC
cdr3_aa: CASSTRDRVGDIQYF

clone_size: few
d_call: NA
j_call: TRBJ2-5
v_call: TRBV2
cdr3_nt: TGTGCCAGCACAGGACAACCACCTCCAGAGACCCAGTACTTC
cdr3_aa: CASTGQPPPETQYF

clone_size: many
d_call: TRBD1
j_call: TRBJ1-3
v_call: TRBV12-3/TRBV12-4
cdr3_nt: TGTGCCAGCAGCCAAGGGACAGGCTCTGGAAACACCATATATTTT
cdr3_aa: CASSQGTGSGNTIYF

clone_size: NA
d_call: NA
j_call: TRBJ2-3
v_call: TRBV20-1
cdr3_nt: TGCAGTGCTAGAGAGGGAGGAATCACAGATACGCAGTATTTT
cdr3_aa: CSAREGGITDTQYF

clone_size: few
d_call: NA
j_call: TRBJ1-6
v_call: TRBV6-2/TRBV6-3
cdr3_nt: TGTGCCAGCACTCCAACCCGCGGGCAGAAAAATTCACCCCTCCACTTT
cdr3_aa: CASTPTRGQKNSPLHF

clone_size: NA
d_call: NA
j_call: TRBJ2-6
v_call: TRBV20-1
cdr3_nt: TGCAGTGCGCGTTCTGGGGCCAACGTCCTGACTTTC
cdr3_aa: CSARSGANVLTF

clone_size: many
d_call: TRBD1
j_call: TRBJ1-6
v_call: TRBV4-2
cdr3_nt: TGTGCCAGCAGCCAAGATGTGGGACAGGATAATTCACCCCTCCACTTT
cdr3_aa: CASSQDVGQDNSPLHF

clone_size: many
d_call: TRBD1
j_call: TRBJ2-3
v_call: TRBV20-1
cdr3_nt: TGCAGTGCTCACGACCCGGGACAGGGAAGTGATACGCAGTATTTT
cdr3_aa: CSAHDPGQGSDTQYF

clone_size: few
d_call: TRBD2
j_call: TRBJ2-2
v_call: TRBV2
cdr3_nt: TGTGCCAGCAGTGAGATAGCGGGCACCGGGGAGCTGTTTTTT
cdr3_aa: CASSEIAGTGELFF

clone_size: many
d_call: TRBD2
j_call: TRBJ2-7
v_call: TRBV20-1
cdr3_nt: TGCAGTGCCCCTCAATGGACTAGCGGGAGGTACGAGCAGTACTTC
cdr3_aa: CSAPQWTSGRYEQYF

clone_size: few
d_call: NA
j_call: TRBJ2-2
v_call: TRBV6-2/TRBV6-3
cdr3_nt: TGTGCCAGCAGTTCTATAGACAGGTCGACCGGGGAGCTGTTTTTT
cdr3_aa: CASSSIDRSTGELFF

clone_size: many
d_call: NA
j_call: TRBJ1-5
v_call: TRBV28
cdr3_nt: TGTGCCAGCAGTTTTATACAGGGTAGCAATCAGCCCCAGCATTTT
cdr3_aa: CASSFIQGSNQPQHF

clone_size: many
d_call: TRBD2
j_call: TRBJ2-3
v_call: TRBV7-3
cdr3_nt: TGTGCCAGCAGCTTGACTAGCGGGGGCCCCACAAATACGCAGTATTTT
cdr3_aa: CASSLTSGGPTNTQYF

clone_size: NA
d_call: TRBD1
j_call: TRBJ1-1
v_call: TRBV29-1
cdr3_nt: TGCAGCCTGGGGGGACAGGGGAACACTGAAGCTTTCTTT
cdr3_aa: CSLGGQGNTEAFF

clone_size: many
d_call: TRBD2
j_call: TRBJ2-7
v_call: TRBV7-3
cdr3_nt: TGTGCCAGCAGCTCCCGGGCGGGAGTCCCCTACGAGCAGTACTTC
cdr3_aa: CASSSRAGVPYEQYF

clone_size: many
d_call: TRBD1
j_call: TRBJ1-1
v_call: TRBV29-1
cdr3_nt: TGCAGCGTAGGGACAGGGGGCATAACTTTCTTT
cdr3_aa: CSVGTGGITFF

clone_size: few
d_call: NA
j_call: TRBJ1-4
v_call: TRBV4-3
cdr3_nt: TGCGCCAGCAGCCAAGATCCTAACACAGACGCAACTAATGAAAAACTGTTTTTT
cdr3_aa: CASSQDPNTDATNEKLFF

clone_size: many
d_call: NA
j_call: TRBJ1-3
v_call: TRBV11-2
cdr3_nt: TGTGCCAGCAGCATCGGACAAAGCTCTGGAAACACCATATATTTT
cdr3_aa: CASSIGQSSGNTIYF

clone_size: many
d_call: TRBD1
j_call: TRBJ2-4
v_call: TRBV7-2
cdr3_nt: TGTGCCAGCAGCGCCGGGACAGGGGGGACCAGGGACATTCAGTACTTC
cdr3_aa: CASSAGTGGTRDIQYF

clone_size: many
d_call: TRBD1
j_call: TRBJ1-6
v_call: TRBV28
cdr3_nt: TGTGCCCACCAGGGGGCTCGGGATTCACCCCTCCACTTT
cdr3_aa: CAHQGARDSPLHF

clone_size: few
d_call: TRBD1
j_call: TRBJ2-4
v_call: TRBV5-1
cdr3_nt: TGCGCCAGCAGCACCTCGGACAGGGGAGACATTCAGTACTTC
cdr3_aa: CASSTSDRGDIQYF

clone_size: few
d_call: NA
j_call: TRBJ2-1
v_call: TRBV6-2/TRBV6-3
cdr3_nt: TGTGCCAGCAGTTTCGCGGGAAGCTCCTACAATGAGCAGTTCTTC
cdr3_aa: CASSFAGSSYNEQFF

clone_size: many
d_call: NA
j_call: TRBJ2-3
v_call: TRBV7-3
cdr3_nt: TGTGCCAGCAGCATGGGGCGACCTAGCACAGATACGCAGTATTTT
cdr3_aa: CASSMGRPSTDTQYF

clone_size: NA
d_call: TRBD2
j_call: TRBJ2-3
v_call: TRBV6-6
cdr3_nt: TGTGCCAGCAGTTACTCTAGCGGGGGCACAGATACGCAGTATTTT
cdr3_aa: CASSYSSGGTDTQYF

clone_size: NA
d_call: NA
j_call: TRBJ1-3
v_call: TRBV7-2
cdr3_nt: TGTGCCAGCAGCTCCCTGGCTGGAAACACCATATATTTT
cdr3_aa: CASSSLAGNTIYF

clone_size: many
d_call: NA
j_call: TRBJ1-1
v_call: TRBV7-2
cdr3_nt: TGTGCCAGCAGCTTTTGGGTTGGAAACACTGAAGCTTTCTTT
cdr3_aa: CASSFWVGNTEAFF

clone_size: many
d_call: TRBD2
j_call: TRBJ2-3
v_call: TRBV7-8
cdr3_nt: TGTGCCAGCAGCTTAGGGGCTAGCGGGAGGAATACGCAGTATTTT
cdr3_aa: CASSLGASGRNTQYF

clone_size: many
d_call: TRBD1
j_call: TRBJ2-3
v_call: TRBV7-2
cdr3_nt: TGTGCCAGCAGCTTAGAAGGCAGGGGGTATAGGACAGATACGCAGTATTTT
cdr3_aa: CASSLEGRGYRTDTQYF

clone_size: NA
d_call: NA
j_call: TRBJ2-1
v_call: TRBV6-4
cdr3_nt: TGTGCCAGCAGTGACGAAAGATGGGGGAGTGAGCAGTTCTTC
cdr3_aa: CASSDERWGSEQFF

clone_size: many
d_call: TRBD2
j_call: TRBJ2-5
v_call: TRBV28
cdr3_nt: TGTGCCAGCAGTCCGTTTGAAGCGGGAGAAGGAGAGACCCAGTACTTC
cdr3_aa: CASSPFEAGEGETQYF

clone_size: NA
d_call: TRBD1
j_call: TRBJ2-3
v_call: TRBV20-1
cdr3_nt: TGCAGTGCTAGGGAGCATGAGGGGGCCCCCATAGATACGCAGTATTTT
cdr3_aa: CSAREHEGAPIDTQYF

clone_size: many
d_call: TRBD1
j_call: TRBJ2-5
v_call: TRBV7-3
cdr3_nt: TGTGCCAGCAGCTTAAGCCCAGGGGGACGGGGAGAGACCCAGTACTTC
cdr3_aa: CASSLSPGGRGETQYF

clone_size: many
d_call: NA
j_call: TRBJ1-4
v_call: TRBV19
cdr3_nt: TGTGCCAGTAGTGGGGCGATCGCAACTAATGAAAAACTGTTTTTT
cdr3_aa: CASSGAIATNEKLFF

clone_size: many
d_call: NA
j_call: TRBJ2-5
v_call: TRBV28
cdr3_nt: TGTGCCAGCAGTACCCAGGGACGGCTACAAGAGACCCAGTACTTC
cdr3_aa: CASSTQGRLQETQYF

clone_size: few
d_call: NA
j_call: TRBJ1-5
v_call: TRBV4-3
cdr3_nt: TGCGCCAGCAGCCAAGACAGGGACCTCAATCAGCCCCAGCATTTT
cdr3_aa: CASSQDRDLNQPQHF

clone_size: NA
d_call: NA
j_call: TRBJ2-7
v_call: TRBV28
cdr3_nt: TGTGCCAGCGGGGGGGACAGAGCCTACGAGCAGTACTTC
cdr3_aa: CASGGDRAYEQYF

clone_size: NA
d_call: NA
j_call: TRBJ2-5
v_call: TRBV19
cdr3_nt: TGTGCCAGTAACACGGTGGGGGAGGAGACCCAGTACTTC
cdr3_aa: CASNTVGEETQYF

clone_size: few
d_call: NA
j_call: TRBJ2-7
v_call: TRBV20-1
cdr3_nt: TGCAGTGCCGCGACCGGACCACACGAGCAGTACTTC
cdr3_aa: CSAATGPHEQYF

clone_size: NA
d_call: NA
j_call: TRBJ1-5
v_call: TRBV28
cdr3_nt: TGTGCCAGCAGTTTACCCGGACAGCCCTGGCCCCAGCATTTT
cdr3_aa: CASSLPGQPWPQHF

clone_size: many
d_call: NA
j_call: TRBJ1-5
v_call: TRBV7-2
cdr3_nt: TGTGCCAGCAGCGGGGACTTCAATCAGCCCCAGCATTTT
cdr3_aa: CASSGDFNQPQHF

clone_size: NA
d_call: TRBD1
j_call: TRBJ2-5
v_call: TRBV4-2
cdr3_nt: TGTGCCAGCAGCCGCTCGACAGGGGAACAAGAGACCCAGTACTTC
cdr3_aa: CASSRSTGEQETQYF

clone_size: NA
d_call: NA
j_call: TRBJ1-4
v_call: TRBV7-2
cdr3_nt: TGTGCCAGCAGCTTAGCGTCAACTAATGAAAAACTGTTTTTT
cdr3_aa: CASSLASTNEKLFF

clone_size: NA
d_call: TRBD1
j_call: TRBJ2-7
v_call: TRBV5-5
cdr3_nt: TGTGCCAGCAGCCAGGGGACAGCCGGCACCTACGAGCAGTACTTC
cdr3_aa: CASSQGTAGTYEQYF

clone_size: few
d_call: NA
j_call: TRBJ1-1
v_call: TRBV5-1
cdr3_nt: TGCGCCAGCAGCTTGGCCCCGGGAGCCACTGAAGCTTTCTTT
cdr3_aa: CASSLAPGATEAFF

clone_size: NA
d_call: NA
j_call: TRBJ2-2
v_call: TRBV7-2
cdr3_nt: TGTGCCAGCAGCTTAGGGATGGGACCCACCGGGGAGCTGTTTTTT
cdr3_aa: CASSLGMGPTGELFF

clone_size: NA
d_call: NA
j_call: TRBJ2-7
v_call: TRBV12-3/TRBV12-4
cdr3_nt: TGTGCCAGCAGCGTACAAGCGTTCCAGGGCGAGCAGTACTTC
cdr3_aa: CASSVQAFQGEQYF